The present entry profiles one TCR beta chain with its context. The antigen remains unidentified. MiXCR, applied by TCRdb to the 5' RACE reads, yields one record per CDR3 protein. Of about 360,000 distinct CDR3 sequences listed, 13% to 15% were seen once; the top ten hold 22%. This entry is derived from a study of T-cell memory formation after mild COVID-19. Overall study results and limits: SARS-CoV-2 specificity of second-wave clones peaking day 37 was unconfirmed.

The length of the CDR3 is 14 residues. Germline CDR1 is SGDLS and CDR2 is YYNGEE. V shed 4 bases, J shed 4 bases, and the junction held 3 bases outside the gene matches. The material sequenced was PBMCs or a T cell subset sorted from them (not recorded which). The chain employs TRBV9 and TRBJ2-5; the match to TRBD2 covers 11 bases. The sequence came from a man aged 18 to 35 who had mild COVID-19 (a few samples of this study predate the infection). Cell type and time point are not known. CDR3 DNA: TGTGCCAGCAGCCCGGGACTAGCGGCAGAGACCCAGTACTTC. Its translation is CASSPGLAAETQYF. Full variable domain (outside the CDR3, taken from reference TRBV9 and TRBJ2-5): DSGVTQTPKHLITATGQRVTLRCSPRSGDLSVYWYQQSLDQGLQFLIQYYNGEERAKGNILERFSAQQFPDLHSELNLSSLELGDSALYFCASSPGLAAETQYFGPGTRLLVL.